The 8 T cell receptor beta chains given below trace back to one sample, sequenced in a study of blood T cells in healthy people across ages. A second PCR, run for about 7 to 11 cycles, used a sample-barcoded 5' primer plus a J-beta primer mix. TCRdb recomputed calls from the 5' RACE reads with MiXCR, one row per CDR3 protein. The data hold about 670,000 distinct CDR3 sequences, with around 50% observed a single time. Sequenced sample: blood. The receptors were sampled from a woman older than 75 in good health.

CDR3 bases: TGTGCCAGCAGTCACGACCCGGAAGAGACCCAGTACTTC. Its translation is CASSHDPEETQYF. This chain joins TRBV6-6 and TRBJ2-7; D remains unclear. The J call may be wrong; the DNA end is better matched by TRBJ2-5. The germline V gene encodes CDR1 MNHNY and CDR2 SVGAGI (reference sequence). This CDR3 has 13 amino acids.

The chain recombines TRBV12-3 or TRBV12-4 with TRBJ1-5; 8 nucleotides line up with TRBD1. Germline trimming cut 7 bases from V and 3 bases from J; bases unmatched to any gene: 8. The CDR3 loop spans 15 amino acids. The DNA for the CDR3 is TGTGCCAGCAATCAGGGGACAGGCCTCAATCAGCCCCAGCATTTT. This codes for CASNQGTGLNQPQHF.

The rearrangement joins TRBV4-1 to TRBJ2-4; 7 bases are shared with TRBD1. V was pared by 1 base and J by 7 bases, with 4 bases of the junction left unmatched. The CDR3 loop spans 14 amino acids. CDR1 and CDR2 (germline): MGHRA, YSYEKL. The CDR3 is CASSQGQGSNIQYF. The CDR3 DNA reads TGCGCCAGCAGCCAAGGACAGGGCTCCAACATTCAGTACTTC.

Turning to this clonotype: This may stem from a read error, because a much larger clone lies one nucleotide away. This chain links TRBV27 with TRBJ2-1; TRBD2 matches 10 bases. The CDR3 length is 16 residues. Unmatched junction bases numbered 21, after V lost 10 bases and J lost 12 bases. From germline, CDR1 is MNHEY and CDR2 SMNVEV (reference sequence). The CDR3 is CATQLTSSGSRAGQFF. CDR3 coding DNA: TGTGCCACCCAGTTAACCTCTAGCGGGAGTAGGGCTGGGCAGTTCTTC.

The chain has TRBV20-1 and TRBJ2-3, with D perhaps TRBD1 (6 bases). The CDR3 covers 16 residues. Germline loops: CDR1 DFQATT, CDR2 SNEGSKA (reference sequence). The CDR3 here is CSPPPGEIPGTDTQYF. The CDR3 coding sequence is TGCAGCCCCCCCCCAGGGGAGATACCTGGCACAGATACGCAGTATTTT.

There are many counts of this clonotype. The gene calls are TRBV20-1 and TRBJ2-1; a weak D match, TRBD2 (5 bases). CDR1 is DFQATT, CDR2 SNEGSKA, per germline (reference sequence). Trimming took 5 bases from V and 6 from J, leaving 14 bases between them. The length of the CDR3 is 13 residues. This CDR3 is CSAENDRGNEQFF. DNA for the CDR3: TGCAGTGCTGAGAATGACCGGGGCAATGAGCAGTTCTTC.

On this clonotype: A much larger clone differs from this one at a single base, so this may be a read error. DNA of the CDR3: TGTGCCAGCAGCCCGTATTCCTACAATGAGCAGTACTTC. It translates to CASSPYSYNEQYF. The chain has TRBV14 and TRBJ2-1, with D hard to call. The J call may be faulty, since TRBJ2-7 better matches the DNA end. The CDR3 is made up of 13 amino acids. Looked up from germline, CDR1 is SGHDN and CDR2 is FVKESK.

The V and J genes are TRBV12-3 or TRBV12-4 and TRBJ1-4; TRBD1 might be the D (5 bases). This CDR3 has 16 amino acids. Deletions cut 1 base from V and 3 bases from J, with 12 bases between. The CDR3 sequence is CASSLVEGISNEKLFF. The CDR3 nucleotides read TGTGCCAGCAGTTTAGTTGAGGGGATTTCTAATGAAAAACTGTTTTTT.